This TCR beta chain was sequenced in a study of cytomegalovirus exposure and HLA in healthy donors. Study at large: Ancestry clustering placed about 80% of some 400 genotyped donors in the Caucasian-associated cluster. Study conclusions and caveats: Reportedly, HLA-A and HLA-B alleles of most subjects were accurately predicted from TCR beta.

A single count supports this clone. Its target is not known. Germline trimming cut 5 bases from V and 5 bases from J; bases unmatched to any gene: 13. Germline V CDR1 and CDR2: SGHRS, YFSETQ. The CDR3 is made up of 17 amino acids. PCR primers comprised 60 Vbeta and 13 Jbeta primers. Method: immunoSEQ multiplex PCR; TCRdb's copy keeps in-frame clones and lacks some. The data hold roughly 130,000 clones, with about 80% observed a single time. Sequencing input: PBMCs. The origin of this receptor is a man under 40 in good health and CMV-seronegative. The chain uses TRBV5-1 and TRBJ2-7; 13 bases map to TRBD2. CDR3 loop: CASRLPGLAGSRDEQYF. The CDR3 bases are TGCGCCAGCAGATTACCGGGACTAGCGGGATCACGGGACGAGCAGTACTTC.